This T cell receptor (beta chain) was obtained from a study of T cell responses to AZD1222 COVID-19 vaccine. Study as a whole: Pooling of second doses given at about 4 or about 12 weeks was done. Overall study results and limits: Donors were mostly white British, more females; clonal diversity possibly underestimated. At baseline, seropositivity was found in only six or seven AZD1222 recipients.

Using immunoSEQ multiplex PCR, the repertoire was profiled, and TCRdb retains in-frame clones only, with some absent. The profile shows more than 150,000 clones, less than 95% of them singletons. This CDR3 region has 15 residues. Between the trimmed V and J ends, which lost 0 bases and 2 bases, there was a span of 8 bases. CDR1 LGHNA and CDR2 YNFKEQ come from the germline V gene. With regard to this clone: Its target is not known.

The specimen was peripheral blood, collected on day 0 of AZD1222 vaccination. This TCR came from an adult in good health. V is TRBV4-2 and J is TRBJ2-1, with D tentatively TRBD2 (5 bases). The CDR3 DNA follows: TGTGCCAGCAGCCAAGAGTACGGGGCCTACAATGAGCAGTTCTTC. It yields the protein CASSQEYGAYNEQFF.